This T cell receptor beta chain was recorded in a study of T cell responses to AZD1222 COVID-19 vaccine. Broader study findings: Nearly half of spike-specific TCRs reportedly target unmutated variant regions. White British donors predominated, females outnumbered males, and clonal diversity was possibly underestimated. Spike-specific TCR breadth and depth grew following two AZD1222 doses. Among vaccine-associated CD4 TCRs, coverage spanned spike, with dominance at 160-218 and 743-854.

As concerns this clone: Its cognate antigen is unknown.

V lost 8 bases and J lost 3, with 30 bases in between. This CDR3 spans 19 amino acids. In germline, CDR1 is LNHDA, CDR2 SQIVND (reference sequence). Produced via immunoSEQ multiplex PCR; TCRdb's table is partial and in-frame only. This table holds 140,000 to 150,000 clones, roughly 88% found once. This specimen consisted of peripheral blood, obtained 28 days after the second dose of the MenACWY control vaccine. The V call is TRBV19, the J call TRBJ2-3; D is possibly TRBD1 or TRBD2 (5 bases each). The sequence was collected from an adult who received the MenACWY meningococcal vaccine as a control. The CDR3 sequence is CASPVHYPDGDEGTDTQYF. As DNA, the CDR3 is TGTGCCAGTCCAGTTCATTACCCGGACGGGGACGAAGGAACAGATACGCAGTATTTT.